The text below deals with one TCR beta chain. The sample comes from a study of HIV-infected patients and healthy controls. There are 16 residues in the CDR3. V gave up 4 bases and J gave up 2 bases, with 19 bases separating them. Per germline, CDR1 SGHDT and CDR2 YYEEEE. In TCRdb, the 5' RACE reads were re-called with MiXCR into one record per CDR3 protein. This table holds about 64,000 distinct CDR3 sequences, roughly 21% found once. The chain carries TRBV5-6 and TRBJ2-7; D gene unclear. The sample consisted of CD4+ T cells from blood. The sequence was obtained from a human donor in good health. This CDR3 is CASSLPSWTMTYEQYF. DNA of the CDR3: TGTGCCAGCAGCCTACCATCCTGGACGATGACCTACGAGCAGTACTTC.